This TCR beta chain emerged from a study of blood T cell repertoires in COVID-19. Looking at the study overall: Collection of acute and convalescent COVID-19 samples took place in the United States, Italy and Spain.

This CDR3 contains 18 residues. Germline-derived CDR1 and CDR2 are LGHNA and YSLEER. The V segment lost 4 bases and the J segment 2 bases; nucleotides outside the gene matches: 14. Per the study methods: Amplification of reference gene primers provided the estimated nucleated cell counts. Sequencing was performed with immunoSEQ multiplex PCR; in TCRdb, only in-frame clones are kept and a portion is missing. V, J and clone size derive from that table, while D and trimming were established from the DNA sequence. The repertoire has some 120,000 clones, about 85% of them found once; the top ten carry 3.9%. This clone was found once.

The V gene is TRBV4-3, the J gene TRBJ1-3; 7 bases fit TRBD1. The sample comprised peripheral blood. This clonotype was obtained from a man between 60 and 75 years old with acute or convalescent COVID-19. Written as DNA, the CDR3 is TGCGCCAGCAGCCGAACCGGGACAGAAGACCTACCTGGAAACACCATATATTTT. It specifies CASSRTGTEDLPGNTIYF.